This T cell receptor (beta chain) was sequenced in a study of post-analysis software for immune sequencing data. Study context: Disease courses included relapsing-remitting, secondary progressive and progressive-relapsing multiple sclerosis.

Findings and caveats of the study: The five TRBV segments detected at higher frequency in patients than in controls included TRBV5-6, TRBV5-1 and TRBV20-1.

Of note for this clonotype: Its antigen is not identified.

V gave up 5 bases and J gave up 2 bases; unmatched junction bases: 5. CDR3 length: 13 residues. The germline gives CDR1 SQVTM, CDR2 ANQGSEA. TCR beta cDNA libraries had unique molecular identifiers. From the PCR reads, TCRdb called clonotypes with MiXCR, one entry per CDR3 protein. The table includes about 770,000 distinct CDR3 sequences, around 42% detected once. The TCR originated in a girl aged 5 to 17 with multiple sclerosis. The chain couples TRBV29-1 to TRBJ2-5, with TRBD2 identical over 7 bases. Source material: blood. CDR3 amino acids: CSVSGGPQETQYF. CDR3 in DNA: TGCAGCGTTTCGGGGGGACCGCAAGAGACCCAGTACTTC.